This T cell receptor (beta chain) is drawn from a study of high-grade serous ovarian cancer treatment subgroups. Profiling relied on immunoSEQ multiplex PCR, and the TCRdb table lists in-frame clones only, not all of them. This sample has around 37,000 clones, with around 80% found just once. Tumor tissue was taken before any definitive surgery or chemotherapy was given. This clone turned up a few times. Germline lookup yields CDR1 SGHNT and CDR2 YYREEE (reference sequence). CDR3 size: 14 residues. V was shortened by 4 bases and J by 0 bases, with 11 bases between the two germline ends. J is TRBJ2-7 and V is TRBV5-4, with TRBD1 as a possible D gene (6 bases). The source is a human donor with high-grade serous ovarian cancer. Material for sequencing was tumor tissue. The CDR3 nucleotides are TGTGCCAGCAGCGCTCGGGACATCTCCTACGAGCAGTACTTC. Amino acid sequence: CASSARDISYEQYF.